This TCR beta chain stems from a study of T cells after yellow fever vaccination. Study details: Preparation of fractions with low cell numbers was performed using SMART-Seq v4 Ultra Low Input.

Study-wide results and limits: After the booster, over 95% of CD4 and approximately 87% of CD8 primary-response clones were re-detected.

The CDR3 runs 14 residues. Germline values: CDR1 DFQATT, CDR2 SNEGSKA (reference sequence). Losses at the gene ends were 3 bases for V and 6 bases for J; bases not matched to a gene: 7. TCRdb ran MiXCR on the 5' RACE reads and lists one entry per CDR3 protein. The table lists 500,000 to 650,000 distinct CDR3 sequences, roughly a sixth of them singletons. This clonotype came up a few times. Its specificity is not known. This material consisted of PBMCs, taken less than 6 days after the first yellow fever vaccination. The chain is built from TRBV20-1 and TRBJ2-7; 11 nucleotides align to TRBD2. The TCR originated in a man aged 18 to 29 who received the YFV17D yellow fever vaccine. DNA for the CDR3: TGCAGTGCTAGGAAGACTAGCGGGGAGGGCGAGCAGTACTTC. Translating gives CSARKTSGEGEQYF.